This T cell receptor (beta chain) was identified during a study of blood T cell repertoires in COVID-19. For the study at large: Donors in the United States, Italy and Spain gave samples during acute or convalescent COVID-19. The analysed material was cDNA or gDNA that came from T cells, B-cell-depleted T cells, or PBMCs.

The V gene end was trimmed by 1 base and the J gene end by 0 bases; junction bases not matched to a gene: 3. Germline CDR1 and CDR2: GTSNPN and SVGIG (reference sequence). The CDR3 extends over 15 amino acids. The method was immunoSEQ multiplex PCR; TCRdb's version includes in-frame clones alone and lacks a portion of them. Of around 380,000 clones listed, 81% are singletons. Input material: peripheral blood. This clonotype originated in a human donor with acute or convalescent COVID-19. The donor label of this sample is uncertain. The chain couples TRBV30 to TRBJ2-3; 8 nucleotides match TRBD1. DNA for the CDR3: TGTGCCTGGAGTGGGCAGGGGGCTAGCACAGATACGCAGTATTTT. It is translated as CAWSGQGASTDTQYF.